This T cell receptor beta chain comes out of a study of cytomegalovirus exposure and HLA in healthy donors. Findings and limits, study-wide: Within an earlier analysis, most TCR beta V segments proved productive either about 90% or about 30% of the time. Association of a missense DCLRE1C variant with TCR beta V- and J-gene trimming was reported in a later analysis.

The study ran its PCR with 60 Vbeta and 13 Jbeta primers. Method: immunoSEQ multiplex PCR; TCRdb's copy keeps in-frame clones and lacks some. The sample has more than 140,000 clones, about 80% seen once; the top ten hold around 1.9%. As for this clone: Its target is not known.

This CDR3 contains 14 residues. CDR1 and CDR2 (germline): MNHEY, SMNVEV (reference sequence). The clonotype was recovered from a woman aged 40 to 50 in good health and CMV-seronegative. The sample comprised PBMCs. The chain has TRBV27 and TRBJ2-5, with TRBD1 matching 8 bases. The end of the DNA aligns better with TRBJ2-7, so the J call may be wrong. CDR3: CASSNWPTGGEQYF. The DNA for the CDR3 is TGTGCCAGCAGTAATTGGCCAACAGGGGGCGAGCAGTACTTC.